The TCR beta chain under discussion was sequenced for a study of blood T cell repertoires in COVID-19. The overall study: T cells, B-cell-depleted T cells, or PBMCs supplied cDNA or gDNA.

This CDR3 spans 12 amino acids. Germline-derived CDR1 and CDR2 are MNHEY and SVGEGT. Original data processing: Amplification from reference gene primers served as the basis for estimated nucleated cell counts. Method: immunoSEQ multiplex PCR; TCRdb's copy keeps in-frame clones and lacks some. The V and J calls and clone size are taken from that table; D and trimming were inferred from the DNA. The repertoire consists of about 140,000 clones, with 75% to 85% occurring once and the leading ten covering about 3.2%. About this clone itself: An end of the junction differs from the germline gene, which may be a read error.

What was sequenced was peripheral blood. This sequence joins TRBV6-2 or TRBV6-3 and TRBJ2-7; D gene unclear. The source is a middle-aged man with acute or convalescent COVID-19. The CDR3 DNA is TGTGCCAGCAGTCGTGACGGCTACGAGCGGTACTTC. Protein sequence: CASSRDGYERYF.